These T cell receptor beta chains were read from a single sample in a study of shared clonotypes between healthy human individuals. Data came from immunoSEQ multiplex PCR; TCRdb stores just in-frame clones and leaves some out. This table holds around 450,000 clones, around 79% found once. Sequencing input: PBMCs. These receptors were obtained from a middle-aged woman in good health. Some clones in this sample may be carry-over from other donors' samples. The CDR3 runs from the conserved cysteine through the conserved F or W. The D gene is left open where the match is weak. The size entry is marked missing in some rows and otherwise reads once, few, many or a size class.

>NA|TRBJ2-1|few|TRBV11-2
TGTGCCAGCAGCCGTGGACTTAGCGTTGATGAGCAGTTCTTC
CASSRGLSVDEQFF
>NA|TRBJ2-1|NA|TRBV6-4
TGTGCCAGCAGCCCAGATTTAGGTGGTGAGCAGTTCTTC
CASSPDLGGEQFF
>NA|TRBJ1-2|NA|TRBV2
TGTGCCAGCAGTGAGGGACTGGGCAACTATGGCTACACCTTC
CASSEGLGNYGYTF
>NA|TRBJ2-1|NA|TRBV9
TGTGCCAGCAGCGCTTACAGGAACAATGAGCAGTTCTTC
CASSAYRNNEQFF
>NA|TRBJ1-2|NA|TRBV14
TGTGCCAGCAGCCAAGATCGTCGGGGGGCGCGATCAAATACTAACTATGGCTACACCTTC
CASSQDRRGARSNTNYGYTF
>TRBD1|TRBJ1-1|NA|TRBV18
TGTGCCAGCTCCCCCGCAGGGGGCATGAACACTGAAGCTTTCTTT
CASSPAGGMNTEAFF
>NA|TRBJ1-5|NA|TRBV19
TGTGCCAGTAGTGTCACAGGGATTCAGCCCCAGCATTTT
CASSVTGIQPQHF
>TRBD2|TRBJ2-7|NA|TRBV5-1
TGCGCCAGCAGCTTGTACCAGCGGGAGAGAGACGAGCAGTACTTC
CASSLYQRERDEQYF
>TRBD1|TRBJ2-7|few|TRBV9
TGTGCCAGCAGCGGTAGACAGGGGGCTAACGAGCAGTACTTC
CASSGRQGANEQYF
>NA|TRBJ2-7|NA|TRBV7-9
TGTGCCAGCAGCTTAAGAGGTCAGTTTTTCTACGAGCAGTACTTC
CASSLRGQFFYEQYF
>TRBD2|TRBJ2-5|NA|TRBV5-4
TGTGCCAGCAGCACAGGACTAGACCAAGAGACCCAGTACTTC
CASSTGLDQETQYF
>NA|TRBJ2-3|NA|TRBV2
TGTGCCACCCCGGGTGTGGGTGAGTTCACAGATACGCAGTATTTT
CATPGVGEFTDTQYF
>TRBD1|TRBJ1-2|NA|TRBV5-1
TGCGCCAGCAGCACAGGACAGGGGGAAAATGGCTACACCTTC
CASSTGQGENGYTF
>NA|TRBJ2-1|NA|TRBV5-1
TGCGCCAGCAGTGGGGGTGAGGTGAGAAATGAGCAGTTCTTC
CASSGGEVRNEQFF
>NA|TRBJ2-3|NA|TRBV5-8
TGTGCCAGCAGCTTGCGGGCAGGTAGCACAGATACGCAGTATTTT
CASSLRAGSTDTQYF
>NA|TRBJ1-1|NA|TRBV19
TGTGCCAGTAGTGTGGCCCCAATAGGGGTGGGGACTGAAGCTTTCTTT
CASSVAPIGVGTEAFF
>NA|TRBJ1-3|NA|TRBV2
TGTGCCAGCAGCCCCCGCGGGAGTGGAAACACCATATATTTT
CASSPRGSGNTIYF
>TRBD2|TRBJ2-7|NA|TRBV4-3
TGCGCCAGCAGCCAACGCTTAGCGGGGGATGTCTCCTACGAGCAGTACTTC
CASSQRLAGDVSYEQYF
>TRBD2|TRBJ2-3|few|TRBV7-8
TGTGCCAGCAGCCGGGGGGCAGATACGCAGTATTTT
CASSRGADTQYF